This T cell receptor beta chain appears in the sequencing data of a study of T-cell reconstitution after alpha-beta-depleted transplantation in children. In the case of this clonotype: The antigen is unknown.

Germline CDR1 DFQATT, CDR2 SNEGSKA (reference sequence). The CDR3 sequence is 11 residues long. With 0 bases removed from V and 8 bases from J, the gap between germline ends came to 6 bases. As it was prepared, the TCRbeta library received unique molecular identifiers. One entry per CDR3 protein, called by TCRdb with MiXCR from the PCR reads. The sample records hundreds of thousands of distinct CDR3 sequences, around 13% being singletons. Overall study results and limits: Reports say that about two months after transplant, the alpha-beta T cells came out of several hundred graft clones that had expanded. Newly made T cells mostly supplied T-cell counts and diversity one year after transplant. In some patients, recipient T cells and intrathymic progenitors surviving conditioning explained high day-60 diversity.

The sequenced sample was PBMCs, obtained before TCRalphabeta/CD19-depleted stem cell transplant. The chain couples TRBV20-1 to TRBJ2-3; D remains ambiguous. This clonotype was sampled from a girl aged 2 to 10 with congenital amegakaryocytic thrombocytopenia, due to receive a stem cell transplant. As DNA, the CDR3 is TGCAGTGCTAGAGATACGGGTACGCAGTATTTT. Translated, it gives CSARDTGTQYF.